A selection of T cell receptor beta chains follows, all from one sample in a study of blood T cell repertoires in COVID-19. TCRdb's copy holds only in-frame clones and misses some; the assay was immunoSEQ multiplex PCR. The sample shows approximately 60,000 clones, roughly 76% of them seen only once. The sample comprised peripheral blood. These receptor sequences come from a man in his fifties or sixties with active or convalescent COVID-19. Both conserved end residues are part of each CDR3. Only some rows state a clone size, as once, few, many or a class for expanded clones.

clone size: NA
V gene: TRBV28
J gene: TRBJ2-7
CDR3 protein: CAILDRESGEQYF

clone size: NA
V gene: TRBV3-1/TRBV3-2
J gene: TRBJ2-2
CDR3 protein: CASSPNRNTGELFF

clone size: NA
V gene: TRBV14
J gene: TRBJ2-3
CDR3 protein: CASSRRETRTDTQYF

clone size: NA
V gene: TRBV19
J gene: TRBJ2-1
CDR3 protein: CASSSRREVEQFF

clone size: NA
V gene: TRBV2
J gene: TRBJ1-1
CDR3 protein: CASYTSPLNTEAFF

clone size: few
V gene: TRBV5-5
J gene: TRBJ1-1
CDR3 protein: CASSPPPGAGNEAFF

clone size: NA
V gene: TRBV6-5
J gene: TRBJ2-2
CDR3 protein: CASRSPVSAGELFF

clone size: NA
V gene: TRBV19
J gene: TRBJ2-2
CDR3 protein: CASDGLAMGGELFF

clone size: NA
V gene: TRBV7-3
J gene: TRBJ2-1
CDR3 protein: CASSLSSATWRSEQFF

clone size: NA
V gene: TRBV9
J gene: TRBJ1-1
CDR3 protein: CASSAGANTEAFF

clone size: NA
V gene: TRBV29-1
J gene: TRBJ1-5
CDR3 protein: CSVSGDNQPQHF